These 15 T cell receptor beta chains came from one sample sequenced in a study of control samples from healthy donors and cancer patients. Repertoires were generated with immunoSEQ multiplex PCR, while TCRdb's copy carries only in-frame clones and drops some. This table holds about 82,000 clones, about 89% found once. The sequencing sample was made of blood. The receptors here all came from a man aged 50 to 60 in good health.

The chain links TRBV9 to TRBJ2-1; TRBD2 matches 8 bases. V was pared by 3 bases and J by 1 base, with 6 bases of the junction left unmatched. There are 16 residues in the CDR3. Per the germline V gene, CDR1 is SGDLS and CDR2 is YYNGEE. This CDR3 reads CASSEGLVLSYNEQFF. The DNA of the CDR3 is TGTGCCAGCAGCGAGGGACTAGTCCTATCCTACAATGAGCAGTTCTTC.

CDR3 sequence reads: CASRGTGRTEAFF. The CDR3 DNA reads TGCGCCAGCCGTGGGACAGGGCGGACTGAAGCTTTCTTT. The V gene is TRBV10-1, the J gene TRBJ1-1; 9 bases match TRBD1. Trimming took 8 bases from V and 5 from J; bases not matched to a gene: 6. Per germline, CDR1 WNHNN and CDR2 SYGVQD (reference sequence). This CDR3 is built from 13 residues.

Sample share makes this clone medium-sized (0.01 to 0.1%). The V call is TRBV19, the J call TRBJ2-7; tentative D call: TRBD1 (5 bases). Germline lookup yields CDR1 LNHDA and CDR2 SQIVND (reference sequence). Trimming removed 4 bases at V and 6 bases at J, with 16 bases between. The CDR3 has 14 residues. CDR3 sequence: CASSTDSGVPEQYF. The CDR3 nucleotides are TGTGCCAGTAGTACCGACAGTGGGGTCCCCGAGCAGTACTTC.

A few counts support this clone. The J gene is TRBJ1-3, the V gene TRBV10-2; D may be TRBD1 (6 bases). The CDR3 has 15 residues. Germline lookup yields CDR1 WSHSY and CDR2 SAAADI. V gave up 1 base and J gave up 11 bases, with 18 bases separating them. The CDR3 bases are TGCGCCAGCAGTGAGTTGGACAGCCAAGGGGTGGCCATATATTTT. This codes for CASSELDSQGVAIYF.

V usage is TRBV11-2 and J usage is TRBJ2-7, with unresolved D. This CDR3 has 15 amino acids. CDR1 is SGHAT, CDR2 FQNNGV, per germline. Trimming shortened V by 6 bases and J by 6 bases, and 21 bases separated the two germline ends. The CDR3 spells CASRNYAFSFGEQYF. The CDR3 coding sequence is TGTGCCAGCAGAAATTACGCGTTTTCCTTTGGCGAGCAGTACTTC.

The chain joins TRBV6-2 or TRBV6-3 to TRBJ2-1; D is possibly TRBD2 (6 bases). Trimming shortened V by 6 bases and J by 2 bases, and 17 bases separated the two germline ends. The CDR3 loop spans 16 amino acids. In germline, CDR1 is MNHEY, CDR2 SVGEGT. CDR3: CASSAKGGGTYNEQFF. The CDR3 nucleotides read TGTGCCAGCAGCGCTAAGGGCGGAGGGACCTACAATGAGCAGTTCTTC.

The V gene is TRBV6-2 or TRBV6-3, the J gene TRBJ1-5; D is perhaps TRBD1 (5 bases). The CDR3 is 13 amino acids. Trimming cost V 2 bases and J 4 bases, with 6 bases left between them. The germline V gene has CDR1 MNHEY and CDR2 SVGEGT. The CDR3 DNA reads as TGTGCCAGCAGTTACGGGGGGAATCAGCCCCAGCATTTT. Translation: CASSYGGNQPQHF.

The V gene is TRBV3-1 (or the pseudogene TRBV3-2), the J gene TRBJ1-4; D unresolved. Trimming took 0 bases from V and 7 from J, leaving 6 bases between them. Looked up from germline, CDR1 is LGHDT and CDR2 is YNNKEL (reference sequence). The CDR3 runs 13 residues. This CDR3 reads CASSQEVSEKLFF. CDR3 DNA sequence: TGTGCCAGCAGCCAAGAAGTCAGTGAAAAACTGTTTTTT.

V and J are TRBV27 and TRBJ1-2; 9 bases line up with TRBD1. The CDR3 is 15 amino acids. The V segment lost 8 bases and the J segment 4 bases; nucleotides outside the gene matches: 11. Germline CDR1 MNHEY, CDR2 SMNVEV (reference sequence). The CDR3 DNA sequence: TGTGCCAGCTCAGACCCGGGACAGGGTAGCTATGGCTACACCTTC. It translates to CASSDPGQGSYGYTF.

The chain couples TRBV2 to TRBJ2-7; possibly TRBD1 for D (6 bases). Trimming stripped 3 bases from V and 9 bases from J, with 18 bases between. Germline CDR1 reads SNHLY; CDR2 reads FYNNEI. The length of the CDR3 is 14 residues. For the CDR3, the DNA is TGTGCCAGCAGTGAGGGGGACAAGTTTACGGGGCAGTACTTC. It specifies CASSEGDKFTGQYF.

The gene calls are TRBV5-1 and TRBJ2-7; D not certain. Germline V gene sequence: CDR1 SGHRS, CDR2 YFSETQ. CDR3 length: 16 residues. V gave up 3 bases and J gave up 4 bases, with 20 bases separating them. The CDR3 sequence: CASSSRLTRHKYEQYF. The CDR3 region has the DNA TGCGCCAGCAGCTCAAGACTCACGCGCCACAAGTACGAGCAGTACTTC.

The chain carries TRBV29-1 and TRBJ2-7, with D hard to call. With 0 bases removed from V and 4 bases from J, the gap between germline ends came to 10 bases. Germline CDR1 reads SQVTM; CDR2 reads ANQGSEA. This CDR3 contains 13 residues. The CDR3 sequence is CSVEDPEQYEQYF. CDR3 DNA sequence: TGCAGCGTTGAAGATCCTGAGCAATACGAGCAGTACTTC.

This chain links TRBV7-8 with TRBJ2-1, with D possibly TRBD1 on 5 matching bases. Germline values: CDR1 SGHVS, CDR2 FQNEAQ. This CDR3 is 13 amino acids long. V was pared by 1 base and J by 5 bases, with 6 bases between. The CDR3 sequence is CASSLGRDNEQFF. The CDR3 DNA sequence: TGTGCCAGCAGCTTAGGCAGGGACAATGAGCAGTTCTTC.

The V gene is TRBV5-1, the J gene TRBJ1-3; D unclear. This CDR3 contains 15 residues. Trimming removed 1 base from V and 0 bases from J, with 8 bases in between. Germline V lookup: CDR1 SGHRS, CDR2 YFSETQ. The CDR3 protein is CASSLPDFSGNTIYF. The CDR3 nucleotides are TGCGCCAGCAGCTTGCCGGACTTCTCTGGAAACACCATATATTTT. The whole variable domain, remainder taken from reference TRBV5-1 and TRBJ1-3, is KAGVTQTPRYLIKTRGQQVTLSCSPISGHRSVSWYQQTPGQGLQFLFEYFSETQRNKGNFPGRFSGRQFSNSRSEMNVSTLELGDSALYLCASSLPDFSGNTIYFGEGSWLTVV.

J is TRBJ1-6 and V is TRBV19; TRBD1 agrees at 7 bases. The J segment lost 7 bases and the V segment lost 1 base, leaving 4 bases of the junction unmatched. This CDR3 contains 15 residues. In germline, CDR1 is LNHDA, CDR2 SQIVND (reference sequence). The DNA of the CDR3 is TGTGCCAGTAGTATAGGTCCGGACAGGAATTCACCCCTCCACTTT. Its translation: CASSIGPDRNSPLHF.